This paragraph reports one T cell receptor beta chain. The sample comes from a study of control samples from healthy donors and cancer patients. Sequencing used immunoSEQ multiplex PCR; TCRdb keeps in-frame clones, though not all of them. The sample consists of 90,000 to 150,000 clones, 80% to 90% of them appearing once. The CDR3 spans 17 residues. CDR1 and CDR2 (germline): MRHNA, SNTAGT. With V trimmed by 5 bases and J by 6 bases, 15 bases remained unmatched. The receptor was derived from a man between 45 and 60 years old in good health. The J gene is TRBJ2-3, the V gene TRBV6-4; 9 positions match TRBD2. Sequences were obtained from blood. CDR3 in amino acids: CASSPSDMGTSKDTQYF. The CDR3 region has the DNA TGTGCCAGCAGTCCCAGCGATATGGGGACTAGCAAGGATACGCAGTATTTT.